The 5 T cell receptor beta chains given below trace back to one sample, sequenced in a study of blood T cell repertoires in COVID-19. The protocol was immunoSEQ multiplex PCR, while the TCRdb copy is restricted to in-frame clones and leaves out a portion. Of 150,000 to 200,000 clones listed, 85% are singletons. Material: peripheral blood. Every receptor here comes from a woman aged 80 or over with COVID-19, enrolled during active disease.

This CDR3 is CASSVLQGLKGLSNQPQHF. The CDR3 DNA reads as TGTGCCAGCAGCGTACTCCAGGGTTTAAAAGGATTGAGCAATCAGCCCCAGCATTTT. The genes are TRBV7-8 and TRBJ1-5, with D perhaps TRBD1 (5 bases). Trimming took 5 bases from V and 1 from J, leaving 24 bases between them. There are 19 residues in the CDR3. Germline CDR1 and CDR2: SGHVS and FQNEAQ.

DNA of the CDR3: TGTGCCAGCAGTCTAGGACAGAAGGTGGCTTTCTTT. This codes for CASSLGQKVAFF. The V call is TRBV12-3 or TRBV12-4, the J call TRBJ1-1; D may be TRBD1 (6 bases). V lost 5 bases to trimming and J lost 11 bases, with 15 bases between them. This CDR3 region has 12 residues.

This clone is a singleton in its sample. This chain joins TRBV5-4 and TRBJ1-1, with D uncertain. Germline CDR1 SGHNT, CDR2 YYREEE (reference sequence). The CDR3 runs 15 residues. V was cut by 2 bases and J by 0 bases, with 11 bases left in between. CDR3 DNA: TGTGCCAGCAGCTTTCCAGGAAACTTGAACACTGAAGCTTTCTTT. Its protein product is CASSFPGNLNTEAFF.

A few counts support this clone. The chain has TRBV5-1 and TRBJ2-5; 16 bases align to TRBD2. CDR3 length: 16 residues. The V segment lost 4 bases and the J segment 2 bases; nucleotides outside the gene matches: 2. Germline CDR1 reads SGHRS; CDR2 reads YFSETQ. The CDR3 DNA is TGCGCCAGCAGCCCGGGACTAGCGGGGGGGCAAGAGACCCAGTACTTC. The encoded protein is CASSPGLAGGQETQYF.

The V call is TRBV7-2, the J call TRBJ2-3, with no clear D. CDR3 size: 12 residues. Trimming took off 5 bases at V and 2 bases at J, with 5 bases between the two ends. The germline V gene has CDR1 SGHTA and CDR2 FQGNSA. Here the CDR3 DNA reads TGTGCCAGCAGCCAACTCACAGATACGCAGTATTTT. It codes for CASSQLTDTQYF.